The next 4 T cell receptor beta chains were all read from a single sample in a study of T cell repertoires in cytomegalovirus infection. TCRdb fed the reads into MiXCR, producing one record per CDR3 protein. The data contain roughly 640,000 distinct CDR3 sequences, approximately 24% of them seen just once; the ten biggest clones take up 6.5% to 10%. The specimen was CD8+ T cells from PBMCs. All receptors derive from a human donor in good health (CMV status not recorded). Some clones in this sample may be carry-over from other donors' samples.

The chain has TRBV7-2 and TRBJ2-1, with D unresolved. V dropped 1 base and J dropped 4 bases, with 8 bases sitting between them. Germline V lookup: CDR1 SGHTA, CDR2 FQGNSA. This CDR3 spans 14 amino acids. The CDR3 nucleotides are TGTGCCAGCAGCTTAGTCAGCAGGTACAATGAGCAGTTCTTC. Translated, it gives CASSLVSRYNEQFF. Complete variable domain (other parts from reference TRBV7-2 and TRBJ2-1): GAGVSQSPSNKVTEKGKDVELRCDPISGHTALYWYRQSLGQGLEFLIYFQGNSAPDKSGLPSDRFSAERTGGSVSTLTIQRTQQEDSAVYLCASSLVSRYNEQFFGPGTRLTVL.

The V and J genes are TRBV10-3 and TRBJ2-7, with a possible D match to TRBD2 (6 bases). V dropped 6 bases and J dropped 0 bases, with 15 bases sitting between them. The CDR3 totals 15 residues. Germline V gives CDR1 ENHRY, CDR2 SYGVKD. The DNA of the CDR3 is TGTGCCATCAGGCGGGGCAGGGAGAGCTCCTACGAGCAGTACGTC. The encoded protein is CAIRRGRESSYEQYV.

This clonotype occurred many times. The chain combines TRBV20-1 with TRBJ2-1; D is tentatively TRBD1 or TRBD2 (5 bases each). The germline V and J ends were trimmed by 0 bases and 2 bases, with 11 bases remaining between them. The length of the CDR3 is 15 residues. Germline loops: CDR1 DFQATT, CDR2 SNEGSKA (reference sequence). Here the CDR3 DNA reads TGCAGTGCTAGAGAAAGCCGGGGCGCCTACAATGAGCAGTTCTTC. Translating gives CSARESRGAYNEQFF.

The sample holds a few counts of this clonotype. Since a much larger clone is just one base distant, this may be a read error. The CDR3 region has the DNA TGTGCCAGCAGTTATTGGAATCAGCCCCAGCATTTT. Protein sequence: CASSYWNQPQHF. This sequence joins TRBV28 and TRBJ1-5; D unclear. CDR1 is MDHEN and CDR2 is SYDVKM in the germline V gene. V was shortened by 4 bases and J by 4 bases, with 5 bases between the two germline ends. CDR3 length equals 12 residues.